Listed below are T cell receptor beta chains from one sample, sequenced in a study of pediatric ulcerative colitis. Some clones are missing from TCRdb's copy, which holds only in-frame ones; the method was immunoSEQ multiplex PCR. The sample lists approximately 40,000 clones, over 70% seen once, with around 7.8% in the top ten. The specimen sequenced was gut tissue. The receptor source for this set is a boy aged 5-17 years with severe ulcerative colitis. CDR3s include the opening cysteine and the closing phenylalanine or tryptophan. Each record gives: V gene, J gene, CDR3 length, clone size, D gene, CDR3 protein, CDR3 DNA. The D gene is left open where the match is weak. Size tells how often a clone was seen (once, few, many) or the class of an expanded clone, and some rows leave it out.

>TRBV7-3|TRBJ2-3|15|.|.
CASSPRPGSTDTQYF
TGTGCCAGCAGCCCACGACCCGGGAGCACAGATACGCAGTATTTT
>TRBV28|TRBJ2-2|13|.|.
CASERGVGTPLFF
TGTGCCAGCGAAAGGGGGGTTGGGACCCCGCTGTTTTTT
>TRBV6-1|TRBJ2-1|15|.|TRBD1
CASREPGQGYYEQFF
TGTGCCAGCAGGGAACCGGGACAGGGGTATTATGAGCAGTTCTTC
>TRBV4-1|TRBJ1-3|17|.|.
CASSQARDPGSGNTIYF
TGCGCCAGCAGCCAAGCTCGGGACCCGGGCTCTGGAAACACCATATATTTT
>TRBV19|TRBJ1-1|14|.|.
CASSQWEGIAEAFF
TGTGCCAGTAGTCAGTGGGAAGGGATAGCTGAAGCTTTCTTT
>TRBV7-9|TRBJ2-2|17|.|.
CASSLRRGSGNTGELFF
TGTGCCAGCAGCTTAAGGAGGGGTTCGGGCAACACCGGGGAGCTGTTTTTT
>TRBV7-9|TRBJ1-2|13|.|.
CASSLAQLDGYTF
TGTGCCAGCAGCTTAGCCCAACTAGATGGCTACACCTTC
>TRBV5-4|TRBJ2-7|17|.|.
CASSVAAPGRQGGEQYF
TGTGCCAGCAGCGTGGCGGCCCCGGGACGGCAGGGTGGCGAGCAGTACTTC
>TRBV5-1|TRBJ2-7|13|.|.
CASSRAVSYEQYF
TGCGCCAGCTCTAGGGCTGTCTCCTACGAGCAGTACTTC
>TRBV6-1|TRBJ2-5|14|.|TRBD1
CASRPGQGSKTQYF
TGTGCCAGCAGACCGGGACAGGGGTCGAAGACCCAGTACTTC
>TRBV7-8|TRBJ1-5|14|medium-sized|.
CASSSGTRGQPQHF
TGTGCCAGCAGCTCAGGGACCCGGGGTCAGCCCCAGCATTTT
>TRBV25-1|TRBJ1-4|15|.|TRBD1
CASSEWGQGGEKLFF
TGTGCCAGCAGTGAATGGGGGCAGGGGGGCGAAAAACTGTTTTTT
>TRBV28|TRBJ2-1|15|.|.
CASSLKVAGLNEQFF
TGTGCCAGCAGTTTAAAGGTCGCGGGACTCAATGAGCAGTTCTTC
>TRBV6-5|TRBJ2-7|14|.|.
CASSLARNPYEQYF
TGTGCCAGCAGCCTGGCCCGGAACCCCTACGAGCAGTACTTC
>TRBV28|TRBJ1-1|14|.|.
CASSLQGLGTEAFF
TGTGCCAGCAGTTTACAGGGGCTGGGCACTGAAGCTTTCTTT
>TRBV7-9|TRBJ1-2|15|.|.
CASSFSPPRDYGYTF
TGTGCCAGCAGCTTTTCACCGCCGCGCGACTATGGCTACACCTTC
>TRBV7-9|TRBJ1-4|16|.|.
CASSPFSGTTNEKLFF
TGTGCCAGCAGCCCCTTTTCCGGTACAACTAATGAAAAACTGTTTTTT
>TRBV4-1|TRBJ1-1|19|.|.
CASSQESGRDKPKNTEAFF
TGCGCCAGCAGCCAAGAATCCGGCAGGGACAAACCCAAGAACACTGAAGCTTTCTTT
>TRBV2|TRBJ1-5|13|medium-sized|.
CASSEVSPGPVRF
TGTGCCAGCAGTGAAGTATCTCCGGGACCCGTTCGTTTT
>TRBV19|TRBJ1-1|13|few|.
CASSSKGDTEAFF
TGTGCCAGTAGTTCTAAAGGGGACACTGAAGCTTTCTTT